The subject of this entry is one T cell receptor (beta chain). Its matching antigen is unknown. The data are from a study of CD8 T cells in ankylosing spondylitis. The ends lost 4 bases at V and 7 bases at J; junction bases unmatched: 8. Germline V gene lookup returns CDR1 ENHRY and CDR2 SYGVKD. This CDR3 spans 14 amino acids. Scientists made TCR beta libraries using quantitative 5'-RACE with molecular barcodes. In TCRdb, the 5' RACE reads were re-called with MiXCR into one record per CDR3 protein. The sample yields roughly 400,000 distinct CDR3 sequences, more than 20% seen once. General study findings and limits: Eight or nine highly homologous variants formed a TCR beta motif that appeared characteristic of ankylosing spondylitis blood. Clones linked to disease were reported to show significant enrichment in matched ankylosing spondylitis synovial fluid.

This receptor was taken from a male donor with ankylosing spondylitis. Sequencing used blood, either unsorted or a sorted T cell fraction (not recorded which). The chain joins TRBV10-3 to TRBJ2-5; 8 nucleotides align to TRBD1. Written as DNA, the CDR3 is TGTGCCATCAGTGTCCTGGACAGGGAAGGGACCCAGTACTTC. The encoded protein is CAISVLDREGTQYF.